The rows below give T cell receptor beta chains drawn from one sample of a study of human thymus T cells. Repertoires were generated with immunoSEQ multiplex PCR, while TCRdb's copy carries only in-frame clones and drops some. The sample includes about 130,000 clones, around 94% seen only once; the top ten take roughly 0.024%. Sequences were obtained from thymus tissue. The receptors were sampled from a boy younger than two with a congenital heart defect but otherwise immunologically healthy. Each CDR3 is given with its conserved first and last residue. A D gene is named only where the DNA matches it firmly.

v_call	d_call	j_call	cdr3_nt	cdr3_aa
TRBV5-6	NA	TRBJ2-3	TGTGCCAGCAGCTTGGGACCAAGAGGGGTCACAGATACGCAGTATTTT	CASSLGPRGVTDTQYF
TRBV4-3	TRBD1	TRBJ2-7	TGCGCCAGCAGCCAAGTATTACCCCGGGACAGGGAGACGTCCTACGAGCAGTACTTC	CASSQVLPRDRETSYEQYF
TRBV28	TRBD1	TRBJ2-7	TGTGCCAGCAGGCAAGGGGGACAGGGCACCCCCTACGAGCAGTACTTC	CASRQGGQGTPYEQYF
TRBV7-2	TRBD1	TRBJ2-7	TGTGCCAGCAGCTTAGTAGGGTGGGACAGGAGTGAGCAGTACTTC	CASSLVGWDRSEQYF
TRBV5-6	NA	TRBJ2-7	TGTGCCAGCAGCTTGGCTCTCCCCTACGAGCAGTACTTC	CASSLALPYEQYF
TRBV4-3	TRBD2	TRBJ2-1	TGCGCCAGCAGCCAAGAAGGACCTAAGCGGGGGGAATACAATGAGCAGTTCTTC	CASSQEGPKRGEYNEQFF
TRBV10-3	NA	TRBJ1-2	TGTGCCATCAGTGATACCCACCTACCTAGGGAGAACTATGGCTACACCTTC	CAISDTHLPRENYGYTF
TRBV5-5	NA	TRBJ1-5	TGTGCCAGCAGCTCCTCATACAGGGACAATCAGCCCCAGCATTTT	CASSSSYRDNQPQHF
TRBV4-1	NA	TRBJ2-2	TGCGCCAGCAGCCATAGAAGGACCCCGAACACCGGGGAGCTGTTTTTT	CASSHRRTPNTGELFF
TRBV10-1	NA	TRBJ2-2	TGCGCCAGCAGTGACCAGGGGAGAAACACCGGGGAGCTGTTTTTT	CASSDQGRNTGELFF
TRBV15	NA	TRBJ1-5	TGTGCCACCGCGGTGCAAGTGTCGGTCAATCAGCCCCAGCATTTT	CATAVQVSVNQPQHF
TRBV11-2	NA	TRBJ2-1	TGTGCCAGCAGCTTAGGCGGGGTCTCCTACAATGAGCAGTTCTTC	CASSLGGVSYNEQFF
TRBV19	NA	TRBJ1-3	TGTGCCAGTACGGGGGCGAGCTCTGGAAACACCATATATTTT	CASTGASSGNTIYF
TRBV18	NA	TRBJ2-2	TGTGCCAGCTCATCAAGACCGGGGAACACCGGGGAGCTGTTTTTT	CASSSRPGNTGELFF
TRBV4-1	NA	TRBJ1-1	TGCGCCAGCAGCCGAGCGTCAGGGGTTTTGAGCACTGAAGCTTTCTTT	CASSRASGVLSTEAFF
TRBV7-8	NA	TRBJ2-2	TGTGCCAGCAGCTTACGGGGAATCGGGGAGCTGTTTTTT	CASSLRGIGELFF